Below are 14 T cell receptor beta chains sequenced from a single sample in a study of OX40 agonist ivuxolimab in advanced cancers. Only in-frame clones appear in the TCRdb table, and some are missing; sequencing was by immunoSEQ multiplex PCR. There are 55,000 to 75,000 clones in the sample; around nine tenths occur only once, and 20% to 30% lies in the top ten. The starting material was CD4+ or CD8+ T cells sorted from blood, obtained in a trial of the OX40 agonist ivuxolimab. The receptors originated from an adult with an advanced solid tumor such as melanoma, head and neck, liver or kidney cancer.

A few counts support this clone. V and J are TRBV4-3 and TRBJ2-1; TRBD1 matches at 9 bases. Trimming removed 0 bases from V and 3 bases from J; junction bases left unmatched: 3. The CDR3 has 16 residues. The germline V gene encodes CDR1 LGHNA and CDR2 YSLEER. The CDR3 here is CASSQEVTGGYNEQFF. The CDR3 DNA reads TGCGCCAGCAGCCAAGAGGTGACAGGGGGCTACAATGAGCAGTTCTTC.

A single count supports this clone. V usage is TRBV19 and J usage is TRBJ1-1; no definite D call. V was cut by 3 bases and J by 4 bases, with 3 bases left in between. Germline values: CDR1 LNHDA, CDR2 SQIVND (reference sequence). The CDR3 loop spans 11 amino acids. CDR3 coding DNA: TGTGCCAGTAGTATGTCCACTGAAGCTTTCTTT. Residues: CASSMSTEAFF.

CDR3 sequence: CSVRSLATRTDTQYF. Here the CDR3 DNA reads TGCAGCGTCCGGTCTCTAGCGACACGCACAGATACGCAGTATTTT. The genes are TRBV29-1 and TRBJ2-3; TRBD2 is a possible D gene (6 bases). The CDR3 extends over 15 amino acids. Germline-derived CDR1 and CDR2 are SQVTM and ANQGSEA. Trimming shortened V by 6 bases and J by 1 base, and 17 bases separated the two germline ends.

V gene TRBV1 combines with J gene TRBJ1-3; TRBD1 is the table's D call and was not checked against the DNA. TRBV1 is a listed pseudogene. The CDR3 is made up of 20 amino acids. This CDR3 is CTSSHHTTRDRNPSGNTIYF. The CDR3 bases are TGCACCAGCAGCCATCACACAACCCGGGACAGGAACCCCTCTGGAAACACCATATATTTT.

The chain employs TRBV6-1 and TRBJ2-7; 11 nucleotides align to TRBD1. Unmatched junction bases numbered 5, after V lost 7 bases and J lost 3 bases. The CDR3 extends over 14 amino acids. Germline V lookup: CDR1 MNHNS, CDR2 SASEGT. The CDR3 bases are TGTGCCAGCACTAGGGACAGGGGGAACTACGAGCAGTACTTC. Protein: CASTRDRGNYEQYF.

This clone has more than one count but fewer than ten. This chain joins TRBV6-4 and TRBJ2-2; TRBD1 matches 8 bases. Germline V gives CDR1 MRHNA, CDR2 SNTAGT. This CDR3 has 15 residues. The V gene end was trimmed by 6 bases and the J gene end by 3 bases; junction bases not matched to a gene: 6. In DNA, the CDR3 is TGTGCCAGCAGCGATGGACAGGGAGACACCGGGGAGCTGTTTTTT. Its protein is CASSDGQGDTGELFF.

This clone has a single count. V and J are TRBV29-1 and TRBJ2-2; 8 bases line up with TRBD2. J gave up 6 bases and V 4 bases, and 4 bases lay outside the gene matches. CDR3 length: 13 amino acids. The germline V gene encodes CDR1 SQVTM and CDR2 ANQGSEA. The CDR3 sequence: CSVVGTSSGELFF. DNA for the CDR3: TGCAGCGTTGTGGGGACTAGTTCCGGGGAGCTGTTTTTT.

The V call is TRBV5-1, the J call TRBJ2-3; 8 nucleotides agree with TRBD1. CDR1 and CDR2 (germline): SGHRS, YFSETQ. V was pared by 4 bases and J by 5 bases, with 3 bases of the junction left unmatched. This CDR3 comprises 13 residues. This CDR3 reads CASSGTGGDTQYF. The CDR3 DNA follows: TGCGCCAGCAGCGGAACAGGGGGAGATACGCAGTATTTT.

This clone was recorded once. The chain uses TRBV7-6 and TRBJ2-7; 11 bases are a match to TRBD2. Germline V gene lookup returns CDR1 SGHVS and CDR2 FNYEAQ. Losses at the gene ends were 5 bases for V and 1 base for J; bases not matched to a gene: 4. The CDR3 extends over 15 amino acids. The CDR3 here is CASSLGTSGSYEQYF. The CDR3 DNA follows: TGTGCCAGCAGCCTCGGGACTAGCGGTTCCTACGAGCAGTACTTC. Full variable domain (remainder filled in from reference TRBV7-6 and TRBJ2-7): GAGVSQSPRYKVTKRGQDVALRCDPISGHVSLYWYRQALGQGPEFLTYFNYEAQQDKSGLPNDRFSAERPEGSISTLTIQRTEQRDSAMYRCASSLGTSGSYEQYFGPGTRLTVT.

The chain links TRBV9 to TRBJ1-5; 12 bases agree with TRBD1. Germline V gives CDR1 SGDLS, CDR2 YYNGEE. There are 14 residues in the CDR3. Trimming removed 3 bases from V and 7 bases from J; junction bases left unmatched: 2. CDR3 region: CASSAGTGGQPQHF. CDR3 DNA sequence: TGTGCCAGCAGCGCAGGGACAGGGGGCCAGCCCCAGCATTTT.

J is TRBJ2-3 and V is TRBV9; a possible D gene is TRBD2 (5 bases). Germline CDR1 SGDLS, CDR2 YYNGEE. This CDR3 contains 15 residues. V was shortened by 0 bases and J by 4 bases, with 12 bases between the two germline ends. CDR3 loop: CASSVGAVRADTQYF. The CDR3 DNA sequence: TGTGCCAGCAGCGTAGGGGCAGTGAGGGCAGATACGCAGTATTTT.

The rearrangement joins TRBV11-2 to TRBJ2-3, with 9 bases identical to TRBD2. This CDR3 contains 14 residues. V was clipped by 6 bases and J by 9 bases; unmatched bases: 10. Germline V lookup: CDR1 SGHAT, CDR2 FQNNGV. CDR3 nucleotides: TGTGCCAGCAGAGCAGCGGGAGGCTATTCGACGCAGTATTTT. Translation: CASRAAGGYSTQYF.

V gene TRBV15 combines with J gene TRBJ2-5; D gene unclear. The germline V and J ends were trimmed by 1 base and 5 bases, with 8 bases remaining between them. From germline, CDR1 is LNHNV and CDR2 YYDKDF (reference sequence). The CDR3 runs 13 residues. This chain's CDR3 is CATSRVGLETQYF. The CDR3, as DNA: TGTGCCACCAGCAGAGTAGGGTTGGAGACCCAGTACTTC.

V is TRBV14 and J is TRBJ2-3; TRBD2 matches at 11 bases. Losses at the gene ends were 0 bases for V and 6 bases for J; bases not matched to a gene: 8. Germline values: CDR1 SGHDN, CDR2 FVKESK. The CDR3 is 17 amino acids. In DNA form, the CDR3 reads TGTGCCAGCAGCCAAGATCTGAGACTAGCGGGAATCGATACGCAGTATTTT. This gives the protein CASSQDLRLAGIDTQYF.